These 13 T cell receptor beta chains share one sample of origin, sequenced in a study of OX40 agonist ivuxolimab in advanced cancers. The table came from immunoSEQ multiplex PCR; TCRdb's copy has only in-frame clones and leaves some out. The sample carries 12,000 or so clones, around 74% recorded once. The material sequenced was CD4+ or CD8+ T cells sorted from blood, taken in a trial of the OX40 agonist ivuxolimab. Receptors originate from an adult with an advanced solid tumor such as melanoma, head and neck, liver or kidney cancer.

The chain uses TRBV4-3 and TRBJ2-2, with 10 bases that match TRBD1. Germline loops: CDR1 LGHNA, CDR2 YSLEER. This CDR3 contains 15 residues. Trimming took 4 bases from V and 7 from J; bases not matched to a gene: 6. CDR3 bases: TGCGCCAGCAGCCGAACGGGACAGGGGTACGGGGAGCTGTTTTTT. It encodes CASSRTGQGYGELFF.

The chain is built from TRBV4-3 and TRBJ2-7, with 7 bases that match TRBD2. Per germline, CDR1 LGHNA and CDR2 YSLEER. V lost 8 bases, J lost 12 bases, and 10 bases stayed unmatched. The CDR3 covers 11 residues. The CDR3 nucleotides are TGCGCCAGCGAGGGTGCCGGGACTATGTACTTC. It is translated as CASEGAGTMYF.

The J gene is TRBJ1-1, the V gene TRBV11-2, with 7 bases lining up with TRBD1. CDR3 length equals 12 residues. V was pared by 5 bases and J by 6 bases, with 3 bases of the junction left unmatched. Germline V gene data show CDR1 as SGHAT and CDR2 as FQNNGV. CDR3 sequence: CASSPTGAEAFF. As DNA, the CDR3 is TGTGCCAGCAGCCCTACAGGGGCTGAAGCTTTCTTT.

This chain uses TRBV10-1 with TRBJ2-1; TRBD1 matches at 11 bases. Germline values: CDR1 WNHNN, CDR2 SYGVQD (reference sequence). V lost 2 bases to trimming and J lost 5 bases; unmatched junction nucleotides: 5. CDR3 length equals 16 residues. CDR3 in DNA: TGCGCCAGCAGTGAGGGCTCGGGACAGGGGGACAATGAGCAGTTCTTC. This encodes CASSEGSGQGDNEQFF.

The V call is TRBV27, the J call TRBJ2-7; 8 bases fit TRBD2. J was trimmed by 2 bases and V by 0 bases; bases with no gene match: 3. Germline V lookup: CDR1 MNHEY, CDR2 SMNVEV (reference sequence). The CDR3 spans 15 residues. In DNA form, the CDR3 reads TGTGCCAGCAGTTTATCGCGGGGGGATGCCTACGAGCAGTACTTC. Residues: CASSLSRGDAYEQYF.

The chain carries TRBV7-9 and TRBJ2-1; D is unresolved. V gave up 0 bases and J gave up 7 bases, with 7 bases separating them. This CDR3 has 13 residues. Germline V CDR1 and CDR2: SEHNR, FQNEAQ (reference sequence). Written as DNA, the CDR3 is TGTGCCAGCAGCTTAGCGATGGAAAATGAGCAGTTCTTC. Translation: CASSLAMENEQFF.

This clone rates as medium-sized. The rearrangement joins TRBV11-3 to TRBJ2-1; D gene ambiguous. This CDR3 comprises 12 residues. The germline V gene encodes CDR1 SGHNT and CDR2 YENEEA. Deletions cut 3 bases from V and 5 bases from J, with 5 bases between. The DNA for the CDR3 is TGTGCCAGCAGCTTGGCGAACAATGAGCAGTTCTTC. Translated, it gives CASSLANNEQFF.

This clone was seen once. This chain uses TRBV5-6 with TRBJ2-3; D is unclear. V was cut by 6 bases and J by 5 bases, with 13 bases left in between. Germline V gene sequence: CDR1 SGHDT, CDR2 YYEEEE. This CDR3 region has 13 residues. The DNA for the CDR3 is TGTGCCAGCACCAATAGGTCCAGAGATACGCAGTATTTT. Encoded protein: CASTNRSRDTQYF.

This clone was counted between two and nine times. The chain joins TRBV4-1 to TRBJ1-5; D is possibly TRBD1 (5 bases). The CDR3 is 14 amino acids. The V end was cut by 1 base, the J end by 7 bases, with 11 bases between. CDR1 and CDR2 from the germline V gene are MGHRA and YSYEKL. This CDR3 reads CASSQVRGIQPQHF. CDR3 sequence (DNA): TGCGCCAGCAGCCAAGTAAGGGGAATACAGCCCCAGCATTTT.

The DNA of the CDR3 is TGTGCCAGCAGCAGCCGGGACGGAGCCTACAATGAGCAGTTCTTC. Amino acids: CASSSRDGAYNEQFF. The V call is TRBV11-3, the J call TRBJ2-1; D could derive from TRBD1 or TRBD2 (5 bases each). The germline V gene encodes CDR1 SGHNT and CDR2 YENEEA. With 5 bases removed from V and 2 bases from J, the gap between germline ends came to 13 bases. The CDR3 has 15 residues.

The chain links TRBV4-2 to TRBJ1-5; no definite D call. The CDR3 runs to 15 residues. In germline, CDR1 is LGHNA, CDR2 YNFKEQ. V lost 1 base and J 1 base, leaving 8 bases between the germline ends. The CDR3 DNA sequence: TGTGCCAGCAGCCAAGGGCAGTTCAGCAATCAGCCCCAGCATTTT. Translating gives CASSQGQFSNQPQHF.

J is TRBJ1-2 and V is TRBV4-2, with 7 positions matching TRBD1. The J segment lost 4 bases and the V segment lost 5 bases, leaving 10 bases of the junction unmatched. Germline assignment: CDR1 LGHNA and CDR2 YNFKEQ. This CDR3 is 15 amino acids long. CDR3 nucleotides: TGTGCCAGCAGCGGGGACCGGGACAGACTCTATGGCTACACCTTC. This translates into CASSGDRDRLYGYTF.

A few counts support this clone. V is TRBV28 and J is TRBJ1-1, with D unresolved. V lost 2 bases and J lost 7, with 5 bases in between. The CDR3 contains 11 residues. Germline CDR1 and CDR2: MDHEN and SYDVKM. The CDR3 sequence: CASSLNGEAFF. The CDR3, as DNA: TGTGCCAGCAGTTTAAATGGTGAAGCTTTCTTT.